A selection of T cell receptor beta chains follows, all from one sample in a study of blood T cells in healthy people across ages. TCRdb fed the 5' RACE reads into MiXCR, producing one record per CDR3 protein. In the table there are hundreds of thousands of distinct CDR3 sequences, roughly 44% of which are singletons. Sequencing was carried out using blood. These receptors all stem from a man aged 55 to 70 in good health. The CDR3 runs from the conserved cysteine through the conserved F or W. A D gene is named only where the DNA matches it firmly. Only part of the rows carry a size: once, few, many, or a class if the clone is expanded.

V gene: TRBV5-1; J gene: TRBJ2-1; D gene: -; clone size: -; CDR3 DNA: TGCGCCAGCACGTCAAGCTCCTACAATGAGCAGTTCTTC; CDR3 protein: CASTSSSYNEQFF
V gene: TRBV11-3; J gene: TRBJ1-2; D gene: -; clone size: few; CDR3 DNA: TGTGCCAGCAGCTTAGGTGAGGGCCGGATTAACTATGGCTACACCTTC; CDR3 protein: CASSLGEGRINYGYTF
V gene: TRBV4-1; J gene: TRBJ1-2; D gene: -; clone size: -; CDR3 DNA: TGCGCCAGCAGCCAAGATCTCGTACCACAGGGTAACTACGGCTACACCTTC; CDR3 protein: CASSQDLVPQGNYGYTF
V gene: TRBV12-3/TRBV12-4; J gene: TRBJ2-7; D gene: -; clone size: -; CDR3 DNA: TGTGCCAGCAGAGACGGATCCTACGAGCAGTACTTC; CDR3 protein: CASRDGSYEQYF
V gene: TRBV6-5; J gene: TRBJ1-5; D gene: -; clone size: many; CDR3 DNA: TGTGCCAGCAGTTACGAAAAGGGCAATCAGCCCCAGCATTTT; CDR3 protein: CASSYEKGNQPQHF
V gene: TRBV24-1; J gene: TRBJ2-1; D gene: TRBD1; clone size: few; CDR3 DNA: TGTGCCACCAGTGATGAGACAGGGTGGCAGTTCTTC; CDR3 protein: CATSDETGWQFF
V gene: TRBV5-1; J gene: TRBJ2-5; D gene: -; clone size: -; CDR3 DNA: TGCGCCAGCAGGTTTCGAGGAGAGATCCAGTACTTC; CDR3 protein: CASRFRGEIQYF
V gene: TRBV28; J gene: TRBJ2-6; D gene: TRBD1; clone size: many; CDR3 DNA: TGTGCCAGCAGTTCAGGGGGCTCTGGGGCCAACGTCCTGACTTTC; CDR3 protein: CASSSGGSGANVLTF
V gene: TRBV7-2; J gene: TRBJ2-3; D gene: -; clone size: -; CDR3 DNA: TGTGCCAGCAGCCAGGGGATCCATACGCAGTATTTT; CDR3 protein: CASSQGIHTQYF
V gene: TRBV5-5; J gene: TRBJ2-2; D gene: TRBD1; clone size: -; CDR3 DNA: TGTGCCAGCAGCATGACGCCGGGACAGGGGATCACCGGGGAGCTGTTTTTT; CDR3 protein: CASSMTPGQGITGELFF
V gene: TRBV12-3/TRBV12-4; J gene: TRBJ1-2; D gene: -; clone size: -; CDR3 DNA: TGTGCCAGCAGTTTGGGTCATGGGGGCTATGGCTACACCTTC; CDR3 protein: CASSLGHGGYGYTF
V gene: TRBV6-2/TRBV6-3; J gene: TRBJ2-5; D gene: -; clone size: -; CDR3 DNA: TGTGCCAGCAGCCTCGGACAACAAGATACCCAGTACTTC; CDR3 protein: CASSLGQQDTQYF
V gene: TRBV4-3; J gene: TRBJ1-2; D gene: TRBD1; clone size: few; CDR3 DNA: TGCGCCAGCAGCCAAGTAGGACAGGGAGTGGGCTACACCTTC; CDR3 protein: CASSQVGQGVGYTF
V gene: TRBV6-1; J gene: TRBJ1-5; D gene: TRBD1; clone size: few; CDR3 DNA: TGTGCCTCACGTGAGGGGGCTCAGTATCAGCCCCAGCATTTT; CDR3 protein: CASREGAQYQPQHF
V gene: TRBV27; J gene: TRBJ2-3; D gene: TRBD2; clone size: -; CDR3 DNA: TGTGCCAGCAGTTCATGGACTAGCGGGGGAAAAGATACGCAGTATTTT; CDR3 protein: CASSSWTSGGKDTQYF
V gene: TRBV29-1; J gene: TRBJ2-6; D gene: -; clone size: -; CDR3 DNA: TGCAGCGTTGAAGCGAGGGGGATGGGGGCCAACGTCCTGACTTTC; CDR3 protein: CSVEARGMGANVLTF
V gene: TRBV6-1; J gene: TRBJ2-6; D gene: -; clone size: -; CDR3 DNA: TGTGCCAGCTTAGGGTGGGCTGGGGCCAACGTCCTGACTTTC; CDR3 protein: CASLGWAGANVLTF
V gene: TRBV12-3/TRBV12-4; J gene: TRBJ2-3; D gene: TRBD2; clone size: few; CDR3 DNA: TGTGCCAGCAGTATCACTAGCGGGGGGGCGTCTACGCAGTATTTT; CDR3 protein: CASSITSGGASTQYF
V gene: TRBV11-2; J gene: TRBJ2-3; D gene: -; clone size: many; CDR3 DNA: TGTGCCAGCAGCTTCGGGGGACCTAGCACAGATACGCAGTATTTT; CDR3 protein: CASSFGGPSTDTQYF
V gene: TRBV7-2; J gene: TRBJ1-6; D gene: -; clone size: -; CDR3 DNA: TGTGCCAACAGCTTAGATTCACCCCACCACTTT; CDR3 protein: CANSLDSPHHF
V gene: TRBV30; J gene: TRBJ1-1; D gene: -; clone size: -; CDR3 DNA: TGTGCCTGGACCCGAAAGGGGTATGCAATGAACAGTGAAGCTTTCTTT; CDR3 protein: CAWTRKGYAMNSEAFF
V gene: TRBV5-1; J gene: TRBJ2-1; D gene: -; clone size: -; CDR3 DNA: TGCGCCAGCAGCTGGGCAGTTGACAATGAGCAGTTCTTC; CDR3 protein: CASSWAVDNEQFF
V gene: TRBV29-1; J gene: TRBJ2-1; D gene: TRBD2; clone size: many; CDR3 DNA: TGCAGCGTCCGGGAGGCTCAAGTCGAGCAGTTCTTC; CDR3 protein: CSVREAQVEQFF
V gene: TRBV29-1; J gene: TRBJ2-7; D gene: -; clone size: -; CDR3 DNA: TGCAGCGTTGAAGGGTCCTCCTACGGGCAGTACTTC; CDR3 protein: CSVEGSSYGQYF
V gene: TRBV24-1; J gene: TRBJ1-5; D gene: TRBD1; clone size: few; CDR3 DNA: TGTGCGAGTCTGGGACAGGCGTCTAGCAATCAGCCCCAGCATTTT; CDR3 protein: CASLGQASSNQPQHF
V gene: TRBV12-3/TRBV12-4; J gene: TRBJ1-1; D gene: -; clone size: -; CDR3 DNA: TGTGCCAGCAGTTTATTAGAAGTATACACTGAAGCTTTCTTT; CDR3 protein: CASSLLEVYTEAFF
V gene: TRBV20-1; J gene: TRBJ2-1; D gene: -; clone size: -; CDR3 DNA: TGCAGTGCTACGGACAACTCCTACAATGAGCAGTTCTTC; CDR3 protein: CSATDNSYNEQFF
V gene: TRBV15; J gene: TRBJ2-1; D gene: TRBD1; clone size: once; CDR3 DNA: TGTGCCGCTGGGACAGGATACAATGAGCAGTTCTTC; CDR3 protein: CAAGTGYNEQFF
V gene: TRBV28; J gene: TRBJ1-1; D gene: -; clone size: -; CDR3 DNA: TGTGCCAGCAGTTTGGGCAGGCATGCTTTCTTT; CDR3 protein: CASSLGRHAFF
V gene: TRBV12-3/TRBV12-4; J gene: TRBJ2-7; D gene: -; clone size: few; CDR3 DNA: TGTGCCAGCAGTTTAGCGGTTACTAAAGTGTACGAGCAGTACTTC; CDR3 protein: CASSLAVTKVYEQYF